This entry features one T cell receptor (beta chain) sequence. Its matching antigen is unknown. Prepared libraries of TCR beta cDNA carried unique molecular identifiers. Between about 1 and 11 million T cells gave rise to about 450,000 cDNA molecules. TCRdb independently ran MiXCR on the PCR reads; one entry per CDR3 protein. The data hold roughly 150,000 distinct CDR3 sequences, with under 40% observed a single time. V trimming: 4 bases; J trimming: 0 bases; junction bases outside the gene matches: 5. Germline-derived CDR1 and CDR2 are SGHRS and YFSETQ. The CDR3 contains 16 residues. This sample stems from a study of post-analysis software for immune sequencing data. Study as a whole: In terms of disease course, relapsing-remitting, secondary progressive and progressive-relapsing multiple sclerosis were included.

The study's findings and limits: Five TRBV segments, TRBV5-6, TRBV5-1 and TRBV20-1 among them, were found more frequent in patients than controls.

The material was blood, obtained after autologous hematopoietic stem cell transplantation. The genes are TRBV5-1 and TRBJ2-7; 12 bases align to TRBD2. This receptor was identified in a girl aged 10 to 17 with multiple sclerosis. The CDR3 loop is CASSRSTSGSSYEQYF. The CDR3 DNA reads TGCGCCAGCAGCCGATCGACTAGCGGGAGCTCCTACGAGCAGTACTTC.